This entry lists 8 T cell receptor beta chains sequenced from one sample in a study of T cell repertoires in cytomegalovirus infection. Via MiXCR, TCRdb re-called the reads, giving one row per CDR3 protein. The sample includes about 530,000 distinct CDR3 sequences, more than 20% of them seen just once. Material for sequencing was PBMCs. The receptor source for this set is a human donor in good health (CMV status not recorded). Some clones in this sample may be carry-over from other donors' samples.

The table lists this clonotype with a few counts. The rearrangement joins TRBV7-9 to TRBJ1-1; D call uncertain. Germline V lookup: CDR1 SEHNR, CDR2 FQNEAQ (reference sequence). The V end was cut by 1 base, the J end by 1 base, with 13 bases between. This CDR3 has 16 amino acids. In DNA, the CDR3 is TGTGCCAGCAGCTTAGATCGGAGTCACAAGAACACTGAAGCTTTCTTT. Protein: CASSLDRSHKNTEAFF. Looking up the rest from reference TRBV7-9 and TRBJ1-1 gives the full variable domain: DTGVSQNPRHKITKRGQNVTFRCDPISEHNRLYWYRQTLGQGPEFLTYFQNEAQLEKSRLLSDRFSAERPKGSFSTLEIQRTEQGDSAMYLCASSLDRSHKNTEAFFGQGTRLTVV.

This sequence joins TRBV27 and TRBJ2-1; TRBD2 matches at 8 bases. V was clipped by 2 bases and J by 4 bases; unmatched bases: 7. Germline V lookup: CDR1 MNHEY, CDR2 SMNVEV (reference sequence). The CDR3 covers 16 residues. This CDR3 reads CASSLASGPPYNEQFF. CDR3 coding DNA: TGTGCCAGCAGTTTAGCTAGCGGGCCTCCATACAATGAGCAGTTCTTC.

This clonotype was recorded at least ten times. The chain uses TRBV7-2 and TRBJ1-5, with D uncertain. Germline V gene data show CDR1 as SGHTA and CDR2 as FQGNSA. Trimming took 2 bases from V and 7 from J, leaving 15 bases between them. The CDR3 length is 15 residues. The DNA of the CDR3 is TGTGCCAGCAGCTTATCGGTCTCCGACGGGCAGCCCCAGCATTTT. Protein product: CASSLSVSDGQPQHF.

This clonotype appeared a few times. V gene TRBV6-9 combines with J gene TRBJ2-7, with D unresolved. CDR3 size: 18 residues. Trimming removed 5 bases from V and 5 bases from J, with 28 bases in between. Germline CDR1 and CDR2: MNHGY and SVAAGI. The CDR3 reads CASSLAPVRFPLGDEQYV. For the CDR3, the DNA is TGTGCCAGCAGTCTTGCCCCGGTAAGGTTTCCCCTCGGCGACGAGCAGTACGTC.

The chain couples TRBV6-2 or TRBV6-3 to TRBJ1-1; the D gene is possibly TRBD1 (5 bases). Germline V gives CDR1 MNHEY, CDR2 SVGEGT. The CDR3 has 15 amino acids. Trimming took 5 bases from V and 3 from J, leaving 16 bases between them. The CDR3 nucleotides read TGTGCCAGCAGTGCTCGCAGGGCTCCCTACACTGAAGCTTTCTTT. It yields the protein CASSARRAPYTEAFF.

This clonotype was recorded many times. The chain combines TRBV7-2 with TRBJ2-3, with D possibly being TRBD1 (6 bases). With 4 bases removed from V and 2 bases from J, the gap between germline ends came to 13 bases. The CDR3 covers 15 residues. Germline CDR1 SGHTA, CDR2 FQGNSA. CDR3 nucleotides: TGTGCCAGCAGCTCCGGCGCAGGGGCCACAGATACGCAGTATTTT. As protein: CASSSGAGATDTQYF.

This clonotype was seen at least ten times. V and J are TRBV20-1 and TRBJ2-5, with D perhaps TRBD2 (5 bases). The V and J ends lost 4 bases and 5 bases respectively, with 14 bases between them. CDR3 length: 13 amino acids. Germline CDR1 and CDR2: DFQATT and SNEGSKA (reference sequence). This chain's CDR3 is CSAIRPGGETQYF. As DNA, the CDR3 is TGCAGTGCTATCCGTCCAGGCGGGGAGACCCAGTACTTC.

This clonotype has a count of ten or more. The genes are TRBV7-2 and TRBJ2-2; no clear D. Germline assignment: CDR1 SGHTA and CDR2 FQGNSA. The length of the CDR3 is 12 residues. V gave up 5 bases and J gave up 3 bases, with 4 bases separating them. The CDR3 loop is CASSTYTGELFF. DNA of the CDR3: TGTGCCAGCAGCACCTACACCGGGGAGCTGTTTTTT. Filled out from reference TRBV7-2 and TRBJ2-2, the complete variable domain reads GAGVSQSPSNKVTEKGKDVELRCDPISGHTALYWYRQSLGQGLEFLIYFQGNSAPDKSGLPSDRFSAERTGGSVSTLTIQRTQQEDSAVYLCASSTYTGELFFGEGSRLTVL.